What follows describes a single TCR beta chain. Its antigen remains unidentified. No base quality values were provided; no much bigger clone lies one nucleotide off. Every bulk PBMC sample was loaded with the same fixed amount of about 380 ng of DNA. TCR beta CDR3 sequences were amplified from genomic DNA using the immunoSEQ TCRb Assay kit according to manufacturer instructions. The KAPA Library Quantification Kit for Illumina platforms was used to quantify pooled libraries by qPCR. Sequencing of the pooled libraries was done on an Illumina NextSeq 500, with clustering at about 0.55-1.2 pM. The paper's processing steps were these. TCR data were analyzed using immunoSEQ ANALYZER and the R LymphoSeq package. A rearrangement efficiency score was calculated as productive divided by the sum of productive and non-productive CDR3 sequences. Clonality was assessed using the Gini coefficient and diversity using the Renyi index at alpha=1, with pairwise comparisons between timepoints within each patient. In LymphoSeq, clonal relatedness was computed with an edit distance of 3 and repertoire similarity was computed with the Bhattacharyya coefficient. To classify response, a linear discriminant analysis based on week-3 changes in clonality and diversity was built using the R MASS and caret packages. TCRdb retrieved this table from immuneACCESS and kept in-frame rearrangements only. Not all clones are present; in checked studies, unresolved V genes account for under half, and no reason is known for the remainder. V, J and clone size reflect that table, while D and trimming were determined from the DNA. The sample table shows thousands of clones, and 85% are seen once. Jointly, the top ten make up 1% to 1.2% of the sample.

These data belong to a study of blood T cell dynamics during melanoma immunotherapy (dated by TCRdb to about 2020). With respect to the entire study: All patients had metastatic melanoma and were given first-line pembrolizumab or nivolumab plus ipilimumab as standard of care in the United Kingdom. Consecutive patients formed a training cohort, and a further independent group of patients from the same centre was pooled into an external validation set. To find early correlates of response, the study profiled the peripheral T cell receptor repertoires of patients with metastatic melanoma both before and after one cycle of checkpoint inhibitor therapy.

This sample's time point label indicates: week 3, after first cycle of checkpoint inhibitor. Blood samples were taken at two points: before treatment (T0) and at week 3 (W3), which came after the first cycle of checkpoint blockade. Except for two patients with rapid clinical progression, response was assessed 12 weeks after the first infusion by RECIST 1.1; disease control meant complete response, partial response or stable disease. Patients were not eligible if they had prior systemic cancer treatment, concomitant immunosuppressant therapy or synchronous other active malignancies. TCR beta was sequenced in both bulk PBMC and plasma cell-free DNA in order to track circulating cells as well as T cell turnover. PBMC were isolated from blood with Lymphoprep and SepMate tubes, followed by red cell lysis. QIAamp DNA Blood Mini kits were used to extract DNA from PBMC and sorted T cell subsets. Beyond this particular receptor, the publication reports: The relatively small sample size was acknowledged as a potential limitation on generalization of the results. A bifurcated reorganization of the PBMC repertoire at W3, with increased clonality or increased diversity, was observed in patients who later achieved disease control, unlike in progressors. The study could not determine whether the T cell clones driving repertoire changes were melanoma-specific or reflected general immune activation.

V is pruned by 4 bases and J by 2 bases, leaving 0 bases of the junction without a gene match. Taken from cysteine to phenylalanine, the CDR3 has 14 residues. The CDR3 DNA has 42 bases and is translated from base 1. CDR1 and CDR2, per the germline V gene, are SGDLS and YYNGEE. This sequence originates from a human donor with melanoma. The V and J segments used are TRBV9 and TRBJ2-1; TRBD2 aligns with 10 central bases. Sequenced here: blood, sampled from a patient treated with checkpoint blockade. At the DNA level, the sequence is TGTGCCAGCAGCAGCGGGGGGGCCTACAATGAGCAGTTCTTC. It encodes CASSSGGAYNEQFF.